A single sample is the source of the 24 T cell receptor beta chains below, sequenced in a study of T-cell memory formation after mild COVID-19. TCRdb re-called the 5' RACE reads with MiXCR, one entry per CDR3 protein. The table has roughly 510,000 distinct CDR3 sequences, 17% seen once. Sequences were obtained from PBMCs or a T cell subset sorted from them (not recorded which). These TCRs come from an adult woman who had mild COVID-19 (a few samples of this study predate the infection). Cell type and time point are not known.

This rearrangement joins TRBV5-4 to TRBJ2-2; D might be TRBD2 (6 bases). The CDR3 has 16 residues. CDR1 is SGHNT and CDR2 is YYREEE in the germline V gene (reference sequence). Trimming removed 4 bases from V and 6 bases from J, with 19 bases in between. CDR3 amino acids: CASSHPGGEASGELFF. In DNA, the CDR3 is TGTGCCAGCAGCCACCCTGGCGGGGAGGCATCCGGGGAGCTGTTTTTT. The full variable domain, rest sourced from reference TRBV5-4 and TRBJ2-2, is ETGVTQSPTHLIKTRGQQVTLRCSSQSGHNTVSWYQQALGQGPQFIFQYYREEENGRGNFPPRFSGLQFPNYSSELNVNALELDDSALYLCASSHPGGEASGELFFGEGSRLTVL.

The chain uses TRBV4-1 and TRBJ2-3; D gene unclear. From germline, CDR1 is MGHRA and CDR2 YSYEKL. The CDR3 is made up of 19 amino acids. Trimming stripped 0 bases from V and 1 base from J, with 20 bases between. CDR3 sequence reads: CASSQDFGVDSYRTDTQYF. The CDR3, as DNA: TGCGCCAGCAGCCAAGATTTTGGGGTAGACTCCTATCGCACAGATACGCAGTATTTT.

The V and J genes are TRBV24-1 and TRBJ2-7, with D unclear. Germline assignment: CDR1 KGHDR and CDR2 SFDVKD. V was pared by 4 bases and J by 6 bases, with 15 bases between. This CDR3 is 14 amino acids long. DNA of the CDR3: TGTGCCACCAGTGACCCGGACCCACCCTCCGAGCAGTACTTC. Its translation is CATSDPDPPSEQYF.

This clonotype showed up many times. The genes are TRBV2 and TRBJ2-7; D ambiguous. The germline gives CDR1 SNHLY, CDR2 FYNNEI. Trimming left V 6 bases short and J 2 bases short, with 11 bases between. The length of the CDR3 is 13 residues. The CDR3 here is CASSQDATYEQYF. The CDR3 nucleotides read TGTGCCAGCAGCCAGGACGCAACCTACGAGCAGTACTTC.

A few counts support this clonotype. The CDR3 here is CASSQVGLAGGLGYEQYF. DNA of the CDR3: TGTGCCAGCAGCCAAGTCGGACTAGCGGGGGGGCTAGGGTACGAGCAGTACTTC. The V and J genes are TRBV4-2 and TRBJ2-7, with 15 positions matching TRBD2. From germline, CDR1 is LGHNA and CDR2 YNFKEQ. CDR3 length equals 18 residues. The V and J ends lost 1 base and 4 bases, in that order; junction bases with no gene match: 8.

This clonotype was seen a handful of times. The chain is built from TRBV15 and TRBJ1-1, with D possibly TRBD1 on 5 matching bases. The CDR3 loop spans 14 amino acids. Trimming cost V 5 bases and J 1 base, with 11 bases left between them. CDR1 is LNHNV, CDR2 YYDKDF, per germline (reference sequence). The CDR3 DNA follows: TGTGCCACCAGCGAAGACAGCAAGAACACTGAAGCTTTCTTT. This sequence encodes CATSEDSKNTEAFF.

This clonotype was counted many times. In DNA, the CDR3 is TGTGCCAGCAGCCAAGAGACAGCCAGCTACAATGAGCAGTTCTTC. This encodes CASSQETASYNEQFF. The chain is built from TRBV4-2 and TRBJ2-1, with D possibly TRBD1 on 5 matching bases. Germline V gives CDR1 LGHNA, CDR2 YNFKEQ. This CDR3 spans 15 amino acids. V was cut by 0 bases and J by 3 bases, with 9 bases left in between.

This clonotype turned up a few times. The chain combines TRBV9 with TRBJ2-5; TRBD1 is a possible D gene (7 bases). Per the germline V gene, CDR1 is SGDLS and CDR2 is YYNGEE. The CDR3 spans 16 residues. V lost 7 bases and J 2 bases, leaving 21 bases between the germline ends. In DNA, the CDR3 is TGTGCCAGCTCCGCGAGGCGGGACAGTTCGCAAGAGACCCAGTACTTC. Its translation: CASSARRDSSQETQYF.

The table lists this clonotype with a few counts. This chain joins TRBV6-5 and TRBJ2-1; D may be TRBD1 (7 bases). The CDR3 has 16 residues. Germline lookup yields CDR1 MNHEY and CDR2 SVGAGI. The germline V and J ends were trimmed by 0 bases and 4 bases, with 13 bases remaining between them. The CDR3 DNA reads TGTGCCAGCAGTTACTCCAGCAGGGGGGTATACAATGAGCAGTTCTTC. Translating gives CASSYSSRGVYNEQFF.

The table lists this clonotype with a few counts. This sequence joins TRBV7-2 and TRBJ2-1; D tentatively fits TRBD1 or TRBD2 (5 bases each). The CDR3 sequence is 13 residues long. The V gene's germline CDR1 is SGHTA and CDR2 FQGNSA. Trimming shortened V by 3 bases and J by 9 bases, and 12 bases separated the two germline ends. In nucleotides, the CDR3 is TGTGCCAGCAGCTTTGGGACGTCTAGTGAGCAGTTCTTC. Translated: CASSFGTSSEQFF.

V gene TRBV9 combines with J gene TRBJ2-7, with D possibly matching TRBD1 (7 bases). Germline CDR1 and CDR2: SGDLS and YYNGEE. V lost 2 bases and J 0 bases, leaving 12 bases between the germline ends. The CDR3 is 15 residues long. CDR3 region: CASSVAGGSSYEQYF. In DNA form, the CDR3 reads TGTGCCAGCAGCGTGGCAGGGGGGAGCTCCTACGAGCAGTACTTC.

In this sample, this clonotype turned up a few times. CDR3 coding DNA: TGTGCCAGCATTGGACAGCCGATCACAGATACGCAGTATTTT. It specifies CASIGQPITDTQYF. The chain carries TRBV2 and TRBJ2-3; TRBD1 is a possible D gene (6 bases). The CDR3 loop spans 14 amino acids. From germline, CDR1 is SNHLY and CDR2 FYNNEI. V dropped 7 bases and J dropped 2 bases, with 13 bases sitting between them.

The sample holds many counts of this clonotype. This rearrangement joins TRBV4-2 to TRBJ2-5; 7 positions agree with TRBD2. This CDR3 is 15 amino acids long. V was pared by 4 bases and J by 2 bases, with 7 bases of the junction left unmatched. The V gene's germline CDR1 is LGHNA and CDR2 YNFKEQ. CDR3: CASSPSGGIQETQYF. In DNA form, the CDR3 reads TGTGCCAGCAGCCCCTCGGGGGGAATTCAAGAGACCCAGTACTTC.

This clonotype has only a few counts. The rearrangement joins TRBV6-1 to TRBJ2-6; D gene ambiguous. This CDR3 contains 14 residues. The germline V gene encodes CDR1 MNHNS and CDR2 SASEGT. V dropped 6 bases and J dropped 0 bases, with 6 bases sitting between them. CDR3 residues: CASRFVSGANVLTF. The CDR3, as DNA: TGTGCCAGCAGGTTTGTCTCTGGGGCCAACGTCCTGACTTTC.

This clonotype was counted only a few times. The chain uses TRBV4-3 and TRBJ1-2, with 9 bases identical to TRBD1. Germline V gene data show CDR1 as LGHNA and CDR2 as YSLEER. With 4 bases clipped from V and 4 bases from J, the junction kept 7 bases outside the gene matches. The CDR3 is 15 residues long. CDR3 amino acids: CASSPDRDRAYGYTF. The CDR3 DNA follows: TGCGCCAGCAGCCCCGACCGGGACAGGGCCTATGGCTACACCTTC.

This clonotype showed up just a few times. The CDR3 sequence is CSVEDLRGKSTDTQYF. CDR3 in DNA: TGCAGCGTTGAAGATCTTCGGGGGAAGAGCACAGATACGCAGTATTTT. V gene TRBV29-1 combines with J gene TRBJ2-3; possible D gene TRBD2, 6 bases. This CDR3 region has 16 residues. CDR1 is SQVTM, CDR2 ANQGSEA, per germline. V was trimmed by 0 bases and J by 0 bases, leaving 13 bases between them.

In its sample, this clonotype was seen many times. The gene calls are TRBV7-9 and TRBJ2-5, with TRBD2 identical over 9 bases. With 5 bases clipped from V and 2 bases from J, the junction kept 6 bases outside the gene matches. The CDR3 has 15 amino acids. Per germline, CDR1 SEHNR and CDR2 FQNEAQ (reference sequence). CDR3 sequence (DNA): TGTGCCAGCAGCCCCTCGACTAGCGGACAAGAGACCCAGTACTTC. Translation: CASSPSTSGQETQYF.

The chain is built from TRBV18 and TRBJ1-1, with D tentatively TRBD1 (6 bases). This CDR3 contains 12 residues. V was clipped by 3 bases and J by 7 bases, with 9 bases between them. Per the germline V gene, CDR1 is KGHSH and CDR2 is LQKENI. Written as DNA, the CDR3 is TGTGCCAGCTCACCCCGGACAGATGAAGCTTTCTTT. As protein: CASSPRTDEAFF. Combining the CDR3 with reference TRBV18 and TRBJ1-1 gives the whole variable domain NAGVMQNPRHLVRRRGQEARLRCSPMKGHSHVYWYRQLPEEGLKFMVYLQKENIIDESGMPKERFSAEFPKEGPSILRIQQVVRGDSAAYFCASSPRTDEAFFGQGTRLTVV.

This clonotype was seen a few times. This chain joins TRBV27 and TRBJ2-7, with 12 nucleotides matching TRBD2. Germline CDR1 MNHEY, CDR2 SMNVEV (reference sequence). The V segment lost 3 bases and the J segment 5 bases; nucleotides outside the gene matches: 2. The CDR3 runs 14 residues. The CDR3: CASSFRLAGDEQYF. DNA for the CDR3: TGTGCCAGCAGTTTCAGACTAGCGGGGGACGAGCAGTACTTC.

The table lists this clonotype with a few counts. This chain uses TRBV20-1 with TRBJ2-5; D call uncertain. CDR1 is DFQATT and CDR2 is SNEGSKA in the germline V gene (reference sequence). The CDR3 extends over 14 amino acids. V was clipped by 1 base and J by 5 bases, with 14 bases between them. The CDR3 sequence is CSARVPAGRETQYF. The CDR3, as DNA: TGCAGTGCTAGAGTCCCGGCAGGACGGGAGACCCAGTACTTC.

J is TRBJ2-7 and V is TRBV5-1; possible D gene TRBD1, 5 bases. Trimming pared 2 bases from V and 0 bases from J, leaving 21 bases between. CDR1 is SGHRS and CDR2 is YFSETQ in the germline V gene. The CDR3 has 18 amino acids. The CDR3 is CASSFDGQGRPSSYEQYF. The CDR3 bases are TGCGCCAGCAGCTTTGATGGGCAGGGCAGGCCAAGCTCCTACGAGCAGTACTTC.

The chain recombines TRBV20-1 with TRBJ2-1, with 11 nucleotides matching TRBD2. Looked up from germline, CDR1 is DFQATT and CDR2 is SNEGSKA (reference sequence). This CDR3 comprises 17 residues. V lost 0 bases and J lost 7; bases outside the gene matches: 11. This chain's CDR3 is CSARDSGLAGGPNEQFF. The CDR3 bases are TGCAGTGCTAGAGATTCTGGCTTAGCGGGAGGGCCAAATGAGCAGTTCTTC.

V usage is TRBV20-1 and J usage is TRBJ2-2; 12 bases align to TRBD2. V shed 5 bases and J 4 bases; nucleotides not matched to a gene: 2. The germline CDR1 and CDR2 sequences are DFQATT and SNEGSKA (reference sequence). The CDR3 loop spans 14 amino acids. In DNA form, the CDR3 reads TGCAGTGCTTTACTAGCGGGAGGCACCGGGGAGCTGTTTTTT. Translation: CSALLAGGTGELFF.

There are a few counts of this clonotype. The J gene is TRBJ2-2, the V gene TRBV19; D might be TRBD1 (6 bases). Germline-derived CDR1 and CDR2 are LNHDA and SQIVND (reference sequence). V lost 5 bases to trimming and J lost 1 base, with 8 bases between them. The CDR3 has 14 amino acids. The DNA of the CDR3 is TGTGCCAGTAGTGCCAGGGGGAACACCGGGGAGCTGTTTTTT. Amino acids: CASSARGNTGELFF.